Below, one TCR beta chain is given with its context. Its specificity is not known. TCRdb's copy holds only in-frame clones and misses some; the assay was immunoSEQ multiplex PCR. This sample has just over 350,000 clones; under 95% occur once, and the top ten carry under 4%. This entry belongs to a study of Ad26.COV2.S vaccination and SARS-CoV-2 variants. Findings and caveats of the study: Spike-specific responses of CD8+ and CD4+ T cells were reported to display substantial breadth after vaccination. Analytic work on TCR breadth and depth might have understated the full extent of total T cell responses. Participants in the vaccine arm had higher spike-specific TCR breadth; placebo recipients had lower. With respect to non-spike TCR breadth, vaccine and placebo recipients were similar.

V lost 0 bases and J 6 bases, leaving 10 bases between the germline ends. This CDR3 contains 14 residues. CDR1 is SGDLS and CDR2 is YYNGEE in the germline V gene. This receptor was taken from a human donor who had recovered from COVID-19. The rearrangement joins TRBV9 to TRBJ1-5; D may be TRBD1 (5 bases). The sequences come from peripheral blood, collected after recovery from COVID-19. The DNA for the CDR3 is TGTGCCAGCAGCGTAGGAGGCGGGGGTCAGCCCCAGCATTTT. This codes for CASSVGGGGQPQHF.